This TCR beta chain was recorded in a study of radiation and T cells in renal cell carcinoma. Notes on the study in general: Without pretreatment biopsies, baseline tumor clonotype presence was undetermined.

The CDR3 is made up of 14 amino acids. The V gene lost 5 bases and the J gene lost 0 bases, with 10 bases spanning the gap. Germline CDR1 reads LGHNA; CDR2 reads YNFKEQ. Documented time point: blood 4 weeks post-SBRT, at nephrectomy. Treatment defined: 15 Gy SBRT to primary tumor, nephrectomy 4 weeks later. Sequencing used immunoSEQ multiplex PCR; TCRdb keeps in-frame clones, though not all of them. This sample has around 100,000 clones, with around 84% found just once. A word on this clone: Its antigen is undetermined.

The J gene is TRBJ1-2, the V gene TRBV4-2, with D hard to call. The input for sequencing was blood, taken from a patient whose treatment included radiotherapy and nephrectomy. The clonotype comes from a man aged 60-69 years with renal cell carcinoma. CDR3 sequence: CASSLVGANYGYTF. The CDR3 bases are TGTGCCAGCAGCTTGGTCGGCGCTAACTATGGCTACACCTTC.